The clone carrying this TCR beta chain occurred a few times. Its antigen remains unidentified. The V and J ends lost 5 bases and 3 bases respectively, with 20 bases between them. The CDR3 consists of 16 residues. Germline CDR1 is MDHEN and CDR2 is SYDVKM. Using its own MiXCR run on the 5' RACE reads, TCRdb lists one record per CDR3 protein. The data show tens of thousands of distinct CDR3 sequences, with 12% seen just once and about a sixth held by the top ten. This record belongs to a study of early T cells in non-severe SARS-CoV-2 infection. Study context: The authors sequenced bulk RNA from unsorted whole blood, leaving chains unpaired. Study observations and caveats: VDJdb matches were skewed toward anti-spike CD8 T cell responses.

Specimen: whole blood. V and J are TRBV28 and TRBJ2-7; the D gene is possibly TRBD2 (6 bases). The TCR sequence derives from an adult who was a healthcare worker with PCR-confirmed SARS-CoV-2 infection or an uninfected control (not recorded which). The CDR3 nucleotides are TGTGCCAGCAGTATCTACGGGACTCTCGAACTCTACGAGCAGTACTTC. It translates to CASSIYGTLELYEQYF.